The present T cell receptor (beta chain) was sequenced within a study of control samples from healthy donors and cancer patients (dated by TCRdb to 2018 to 2020). In regard to this clone: It lacks a known antigen. No base quality information exists; no much larger clone differs at one position.

The germline V gene (reference sequence) gives CDR1 as GTSNPN and CDR2 as SVGIG. The CDR3 starts with the cysteine, ends with the phenylalanine, and has 16 residues. Of all the DNA, just the CDR3 is kept, 48 bases in frame from base 1. Germline trimming amounts to 2 bases on V and 0 bases on J, with 7 as the count of junction bases outside the gene matches. The protocol used for the library was the immunoSEQ multiplex PCR assay. TCRdb provides this immuneACCESS table in a form limited to in-frame rearrangements. Some clones are lacking; in checked studies, under half of them reflect an unresolved V gene, and why the rest are absent is not known. The sample yields 90,000 or so clones; 85% to 90% were counted once. Clones ranked in the top ten supply approximately 7.6% of the sample.

The origin of this receptor is a woman aged 60-70 years in good health. Sequencing used blood. The V and J segments used are TRBV30 and TRBJ2-1, with 7 junctional bases fitting TRBD2. For the CDR3, the sequence is CAWSRDYLSSYNEQFF. DNA sequence: TGTGCCTGGAGTAGGGACTACCTAAGCTCCTACAATGAGCAGTTCTTC.